This T cell receptor (beta chain) was sequenced in a study of cytomegalovirus exposure and HLA in healthy donors. The study, taken as a whole, reports: The study labeled 150 or so TCR beta chains cytomegalovirus-associated. Within the data, a cluster of highly shared sequence variants was likely a sequencing artifact. As a later analysis showed, a missense DCLRE1C variant was linked to trimming of TCR beta V- and J-genes. When a later analysis compared HLA-associated TCR beta chains with equally common others, the HLA-associated chains turned out to be more clonally expanded and to have lower generation probabilities.

For this clone: Its antigen is unidentified.

The V end was cut by 6 bases, the J end by 2 bases, with 11 bases between. Germline V lookup: CDR1 SNHLY, CDR2 FYNNEI. The CDR3 loop spans 14 amino acids. With 60 Vbeta and 13 Jbeta primers, the PCR was carried out. Sequencing was performed with immunoSEQ multiplex PCR; in TCRdb, only in-frame clones are kept and a portion is missing. There are more than 100,000 clones in the sample; approximately 90% occur only once, and more than 4.5% lies in the top ten. This chain uses TRBV2 with TRBJ1-3; possible D gene TRBD1, 6 bases. The sequenced material came from PBMCs. The receptor's source is a woman aged 30 to 39 in good health and CMV-seronegative. CDR3 bases: TGTGCCAGCAGCGCCGGGACAACTGGAAACACCATATATTTT. This encodes CASSAGTTGNTIYF.